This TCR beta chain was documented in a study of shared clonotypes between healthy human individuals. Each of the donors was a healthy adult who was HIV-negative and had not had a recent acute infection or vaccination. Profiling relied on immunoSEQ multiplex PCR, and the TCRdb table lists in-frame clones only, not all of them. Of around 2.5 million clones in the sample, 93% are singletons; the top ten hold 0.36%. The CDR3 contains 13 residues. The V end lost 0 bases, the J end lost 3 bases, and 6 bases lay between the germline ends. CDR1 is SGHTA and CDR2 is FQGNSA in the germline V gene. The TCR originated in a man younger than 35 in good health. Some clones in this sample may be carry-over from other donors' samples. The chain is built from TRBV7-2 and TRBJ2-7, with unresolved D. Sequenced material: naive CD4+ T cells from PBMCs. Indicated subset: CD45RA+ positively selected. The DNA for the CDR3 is TGTGCCAGCAGCTTAGCTTCGAACTACGAGCAGTACTTC. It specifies CASSLASNYEQYF.